This TCR beta chain was sequenced for a study of beta chain features in type 1 diabetes. Study observations and caveats: Researchers report that Type 1 diabetes patients had moderately but significantly shorter TCRB CDR3s across all four CD4+ subsets. Amplification by PCR could prefer shorter templates, with the same effect in patients and controls. A pattern of fewer insertions and more deletions at VDJ junctions was seen in type 1 diabetes patients.

The length of the CDR3 is 13 residues. V was clipped by 6 bases and J by 3 bases, with 10 bases between them. Germline lookup yields CDR1 KGHSH and CDR2 LQKENI. To note about this clone: Its antigen is undetermined.

Expressed TCRB transcripts were sequenced, since all the RNA that had been isolated was reverse transcribed. Clones were read by immunoSEQ multiplex PCR, and TCRdb kept only the in-frame ones, dropping some. The profile shows 250,000 to 350,000 clones, more than 13% of them singletons. The TCR was taken from a man aged 25 to 45 with type 1 diabetes. The chain links TRBV18 to TRBJ2-3; D gene unclear. Sequenced material: naive CD4+ T cells from blood. CDR3 sequence reads: CASSTGLTDTQYF. CDR3 sequence (DNA): TGTGCCAGCTCGACTGGTCTGACAGATACGCAGTATTTT.